Below, 25 T cell receptor beta chains from the same sample are listed, as sequenced in a study of regulatory T cells in long-lasting Graves disease. Both iRepertoire HTBI primers and Arm-PCR of CDR3 regions were used to build the TCR beta libraries. TCRdb re-called the multiplex PCR reads with MiXCR, one entry per CDR3 protein. The sample shows around 450,000 distinct CDR3 sequences, roughly 21% of them seen only once. Time point in this sample: persistent/refractory GD, antithyroid drugs over 5 years with positive TRAb. Generation of the TCR library employed RNA extracted from PBMCs. Sequences were derived from peripheral blood mononuclear cells (PBMCs), sampled when the disease was refractory, from a patient treated with antithyroid drugs. The source of these receptors is a female donor with Graves disease.

This clonotype has at least ten counts. The chain joins TRBV24-1 to TRBJ1-5, with D perhaps matching TRBD1 (6 bases). The CDR3 extends over 15 amino acids. The V and J ends lost 7 bases and 6 bases respectively, with 18 bases between them. Germline V gene lookup returns CDR1 KGHDR and CDR2 SFDVKD. The DNA for the CDR3 is TGTGCCACCAGCCCCGGTCGATGGGGGGCTCAGCCCCAGCATTTT. Amino acid sequence: CATSPGRWGAQPQHF.

At least ten counts were recorded for this clonotype. V is TRBV10-3 and J is TRBJ1-1; D not resolved. This CDR3 region has 13 residues. Germline V gives CDR1 ENHRY, CDR2 SYGVKD. The CDR3 DNA reads as TGTGCGGGCAGACAAACCGAGAACACTGAAGCTTTCTTT. Amino acids: CAGRQTENTEAFF.

This clonotype occurred many times. The chain is built from TRBV6-1 and TRBJ1-1, with D maybe TRBD1 (5 bases). This CDR3 spans 13 amino acids. Germline CDR1 is MNHNS and CDR2 is SASEGT. The V end was cut by 6 bases, the J end by 1 base, with 9 bases between. The CDR3 nucleotides read TGTGCCAGCAGAGACAGTGGGAACACTGAAGCTTTCTTT. Protein product: CASRDSGNTEAFF.

This clonotype was counted ten times or more. The rearrangement joins TRBV20-1 to TRBJ2-7; no reliable D call. V lost 1 base, J lost 4 bases, and 14 bases lay in between. Germline values: CDR1 DFQATT, CDR2 SNEGSKA (reference sequence). The CDR3 is 14 amino acids. The CDR3 spells CSARGPERTYEQYF. Written as DNA, the CDR3 is TGCAGTGCTAGAGGGCCAGAGCGTACTTACGAGCAGTACTTC.

Ten or more counts support this clonotype. The J gene is TRBJ2-5, the V gene TRBV2; 11 bases match TRBD2. The CDR3 is made up of 14 amino acids. V lost 6 bases, J lost 1 base, and 1 base stayed unmatched. Germline CDR1 SNHLY, CDR2 FYNNEI. The CDR3 coding sequence is TGTGCCAGCAGGGGACTAGCGGTCCAAGAGACCCAGTACTTC. This codes for CASRGLAVQETQYF.

This clonotype was recorded at least ten times. This rearrangement joins TRBV20-1 to TRBJ2-7; a weak D match, TRBD2 (5 bases). This CDR3 is built from 16 residues. Trimming pared 0 bases from V and 5 bases from J, leaving 20 bases between. Germline V CDR1 and CDR2: DFQATT, SNEGSKA (reference sequence). The CDR3 DNA follows: TGCAGTGCTAGAGATCTTGCCCGGGGAACCTTGGACGAGCAGTACTTC. Translation: CSARDLARGTLDEQYF.

The gene calls are TRBV7-3 and TRBJ2-3, with D maybe TRBD2 (5 bases). CDR1 and CDR2 from the germline V gene are SGHTA and FQGTGA. V lost 4 bases and J 4 bases, leaving 6 bases between the germline ends. The CDR3 loop spans 12 amino acids. CDR3 sequence reads: CASSSRADTQYF. The DNA of the CDR3 is TGTGCCAGCAGCTCGAGGGCAGATACGCAGTATTTT. The full variable domain, in which reference TRBV7-3 and TRBJ2-3 provide the parts outside the CDR3, is GAGVSQTPSNKVTEKGKYVELRCDPISGHTALYWYRQSLGQGPEFLIYFQGTGAADDSGLPNDRFFAVRPEGSVSTLKIQRTERGDSAVYLCASSSRADTQYFGPGTRLTVL.

This sequence joins TRBV6-5 and TRBJ2-2; 7 bases match TRBD1. CDR1 and CDR2 from the germline V gene are MNHEY and SVGAGI. V lost 5 bases to trimming and J lost 3 bases; unmatched junction nucleotides: 15. The CDR3 extends over 18 amino acids. CDR3: CASSNPTGRGWDTGELFF. DNA for the CDR3: TGTGCCAGCAGTAACCCGACAGGGCGTGGGTGGGACACCGGGGAGCTGTTTTTT.

This clonotype was counted ten times or more. The chain joins TRBV7-9 to TRBJ1-2; the D gene is possibly TRBD1 (6 bases). This CDR3 is built from 16 residues. V shed 4 bases and J shed 5 bases, with 20 bases lying between them. Germline V lookup: CDR1 SEHNR, CDR2 FQNEAQ (reference sequence). CDR3 sequence reads: CASSSRIRGTLYGYTF. The DNA of the CDR3 is TGTGCCAGCAGCTCCCGGATCCGGGGGACACTGTATGGCTACACCTTC.

The chain recombines TRBV30 with TRBJ1-5; D is undetermined. Germline V CDR1 and CDR2: GTSNPN, SVGIG (reference sequence). The V gene lost 0 bases and the J gene lost 2 bases, with 8 bases spanning the gap. The CDR3 runs to 14 residues. The CDR3 region has the DNA TGTGCCTGGAGTGTTGGTGGGGGCAATCAGCCCCAGCATTTT. Protein: CAWSVGGGNQPQHF.

This clonotype was seen at least ten times. V usage is TRBV12-3 or TRBV12-4 and J usage is TRBJ1-2; a weak D match, TRBD1 (5 bases). This CDR3 has 15 amino acids. V was trimmed by 7 bases and J by 5 bases, leaving 20 bases between them. CDR3 in amino acids: CASNMGRRNTYGYTF. The CDR3 bases are TGTGCCAGCAACATGGGACGGAGAAATACTTATGGCTACACCTTC.

The rearrangement uses TRBV12-3 or TRBV12-4 and TRBJ1-3, with D unresolved. The CDR3 is 14 amino acids. Trimming pared 6 bases from V and 2 bases from J, leaving 11 bases between. The CDR3 nucleotides are TGTGCCAGCAGGGGCCCCAACCCTGGAAACACCATATATTTT. This gives the protein CASRGPNPGNTIYF.

This chain uses TRBV10-3 with TRBJ2-1, with TRBD2 matching over 14 bases. Per the germline V gene, CDR1 is ENHRY and CDR2 is SYGVKD. Germline trimming cut 11 bases from V and 5 bases from J; bases unmatched to any gene: 5. The CDR3 covers 14 residues. The CDR3 region is CALGLAGANNEQFF. The DNA of the CDR3 is TGTGCCTTGGGACTAGCGGGAGCAAACAATGAGCAGTTCTTC.

The chain is built from TRBV7-2 and TRBJ2-5; D is undetermined. The CDR3 loop spans 15 amino acids. V lost 5 bases and J 5 bases, leaving 18 bases between the germline ends. Germline-derived CDR1 and CDR2 are SGHTA and FQGNSA. The CDR3 coding sequence is TGTGCCAGCAGCCCGTCGGGTGGGTTTGCGGAGACCCAGTACTTC. This translates into CASSPSGGFAETQYF.

The chain uses TRBV19 and TRBJ1-5; D gene unclear. The germline V gene encodes CDR1 LNHDA and CDR2 SQIVND (reference sequence). V was clipped by 5 bases and J by 6 bases, with 8 bases between them. The CDR3 contains 12 residues. The CDR3 protein is CASSFLAQPQHF. Written as DNA, the CDR3 is TGTGCCAGTAGTTTCCTGGCTCAGCCCCAGCATTTT.

This clonotype has more than one count but fewer than ten. The chain carries TRBV19 and TRBJ2-2; TRBD2 matches 9 bases. The V gene end was trimmed by 4 bases and the J gene end by 4 bases; junction bases not matched to a gene: 7. This CDR3 spans 16 amino acids. The germline V gene has CDR1 LNHDA and CDR2 SQIVND (reference sequence). As DNA, the CDR3 is TGTGCCAGTAGTACCGGCGTAGCGGGAGTCACCGGGGAGCTGTTTTTT. Its translation: CASSTGVAGVTGELFF.

The chain links TRBV4-2 to TRBJ1-4; D is undetermined. CDR1 LGHNA and CDR2 YNFKEQ come from the germline V gene. V lost 4 bases, J lost 5 bases, and 11 bases lay in between. The CDR3 is 14 amino acids. CDR3 amino acids: CASSLRHPNEKLFF. For the CDR3, the DNA is TGTGCCAGCAGCCTCCGACATCCAAATGAAAAACTGTTTTTT.

This clonotype appeared a few times. The V gene is TRBV28, the J gene TRBJ2-4, with TRBD2 identical over 10 bases. Trimming took 1 base from V and 4 from J; bases not matched to a gene: 4. This CDR3 has 16 residues. Germline-derived CDR1 and CDR2 are MDHEN and SYDVKM. DNA for the CDR3: TGTGCCAGCAGTTTATCAGCGGGAGGGCCGAAAAACATTCAGTACTTC. Amino acid sequence: CASSLSAGGPKNIQYF.

This clonotype was detected ten times or more. The rearrangement links TRBV28 to TRBJ1-1, with D perhaps matching TRBD1 (6 bases). The CDR3 sequence is 13 residues long. CDR1 is MDHEN, CDR2 SYDVKM, per germline. V lost 4 bases and J 8 bases, leaving 14 bases between the germline ends. The CDR3 nucleotides are TGTGCCAGCAGTTCCGGGACACTATCAGAAGCTTTCTTT. It yields the protein CASSSGTLSEAFF.

This clonotype was observed many times. The chain combines TRBV28 with TRBJ2-7; D tentatively reads TRBD1 or TRBD2 (5 bases each). V lost 4 bases, J lost 6 bases, and 13 bases lay in between. The germline V gene encodes CDR1 MDHEN and CDR2 SYDVKM. This CDR3 is 13 amino acids long. The CDR3 nucleotides read TGTGCCAGCAGTTCATGGGACCCGAGCGAGCAGTACTTC. Its protein is CASSSWDPSEQYF.

This clonotype was counted at least ten times. The chain uses TRBV6-1 and TRBJ1-1; D perhaps matches TRBD1 (5 bases). Trimming left V 7 bases short and J 0 bases short, with 9 bases between. Germline lookup yields CDR1 MNHNS and CDR2 SASEGT. This CDR3 comprises 13 residues. The CDR3 protein is CASNWGLNTEAFF. Written as DNA, the CDR3 is TGTGCCAGCAATTGGGGCTTGAACACTGAAGCTTTCTTT.

This clonotype was seen repeatedly, ten times or more. The V and J genes are TRBV28 and TRBJ1-2; D ambiguous. The CDR3 consists of 15 residues. Trimming shortened V by 8 bases and J by 0 bases, and 16 bases separated the two germline ends. Germline V lookup: CDR1 MDHEN, CDR2 SYDVKM. CDR3 protein: CASGSPRRTNYGYTF. As DNA, the CDR3 is TGTGCCAGCGGATCCCCCCGACGGACTAACTATGGCTACACCTTC.

V usage is TRBV19 and J usage is TRBJ1-2; 7 nucleotides agree with TRBD1. V lost 1 base, J lost 6 bases, and 8 bases stayed unmatched. The CDR3 spans 15 residues. Germline V gene lookup returns CDR1 LNHDA and CDR2 SQIVND (reference sequence). The CDR3 region has the DNA TGTGCCAGTAGTATAGGAGGGGGCGCAGGAGATGGCTACACCTTC. It encodes CASSIGGGAGDGYTF.

This clonotype was counted between two and nine times. The gene calls are TRBV3-1 and TRBJ2-5; 7 nucleotides agree with TRBD2. J lost 5 bases, V lost 2 bases, and 11 bases had no gene match. The CDR3 spans 16 residues. Germline values: CDR1 LGHDT, CDR2 YNNKEL (reference sequence). The CDR3 sequence is CASSQPPGGGGETQYF. In nucleotides, the CDR3 is TGTGCCAGCAGCCAACCACCTGGCGGGGGTGGGGAGACCCAGTACTTC.

This clonotype was recorded many times. The chain carries TRBV28 and TRBJ1-5; TRBD1 matches 7 bases. With V trimmed by 6 bases and J by 2 bases, 7 bases remained unmatched. Germline CDR1 and CDR2: MDHEN and SYDVKM. CDR3 length: 15 residues. In nucleotides, the CDR3 is TGTGCCAGCAGACAACAGGGGTTTCGCAATCAGCCCCAGCATTTT. Translation gives CASRQQGFRNQPQHF.